A single sample gave rise to the 20 T cell receptor beta chains below, sequenced in a study of OX40 agonist ivuxolimab in advanced cancers. The protocol was immunoSEQ multiplex PCR, while the TCRdb copy is restricted to in-frame clones and leaves out a portion. The repertoire holds about 35,000 clones, with less than 80% as singletons. The sample here was CD4+ or CD8+ T cells sorted from blood, taken in a trial of the OX40 agonist ivuxolimab. These receptors were obtained from an adult with an advanced solid tumor such as melanoma, head and neck, liver or kidney cancer.

The genes are TRBV10-3 and TRBJ2-3, with TRBD2 matching over 8 bases. This CDR3 region has 15 residues. Germline CDR1 ENHRY, CDR2 SYGVKD. Unmatched junction bases numbered 7, after V lost 3 bases and J lost 5 bases. The CDR3 loop reads CAISDAGGHGDTQYF. In DNA, the CDR3 is TGTGCCATCAGTGACGCGGGAGGTCATGGAGATACGCAGTATTTT.

The gene calls are TRBV7-6 and TRBJ2-5; 12 positions agree with TRBD1. Germline V gene lookup returns CDR1 SGHVS and CDR2 FNYEAQ. The CDR3 runs 15 residues. V gave up 5 bases and J gave up 5 bases; unmatched junction bases: 6. CDR3 amino acids: CASSKRDRGPETQYF. CDR3 DNA: TGTGCCAGCAGCAAAAGGGACAGGGGGCCGGAGACCCAGTACTTC.

This clone has only one observation. The V call is TRBV7-2, the J call TRBJ2-3, with a tentative D call TRBD1 (6 bases). V gave up 5 bases and J gave up 4 bases, with 16 bases separating them. Germline V gives CDR1 SGHTA, CDR2 FQGNSA. The CDR3 sequence is 15 residues long. The CDR3 DNA is TGTGCCAGCAGCCAGGGGCCCCCCGTCGCAGATACGCAGTATTTT. It specifies CASSQGPPVADTQYF.

V usage is TRBV30 and J usage is TRBJ2-7; 8 nucleotides agree with TRBD1. Germline CDR1 GTSNPN, CDR2 SVGIG (reference sequence). This CDR3 contains 16 residues. V dropped 6 bases and J dropped 7; count of bases not matched to a gene: 20. In DNA form, the CDR3 reads TGTGCCTGTCTGCAGGGGGCTCGGGGACTCACCTGGGAGCAGTACTTC. Protein sequence: CACLQGARGLTWEQYF.

The chain links TRBV10-3 to TRBJ2-1, with no clear D. The CDR3 length is 14 residues. V lost 3 bases, J lost 5 bases, and 11 bases lay in between. The germline V gene has CDR1 ENHRY and CDR2 SYGVKD. The CDR3: CAISDVIRNNEQFF. The CDR3 nucleotides read TGTGCCATCAGTGACGTAATCCGCAACAATGAGCAGTTCTTC.

The gene calls are TRBV18 and TRBJ2-2, with D unclear. Deletions cut 2 bases from V and 0 bases from J, with 10 bases between. The germline V gene encodes CDR1 KGHSH and CDR2 LQKENI. The CDR3 is 16 amino acids. CDR3 bases: TGTGCCAGCTCACCATACCCACTCCCGAACACCGGGGAGCTGTTTTTT. Translating gives CASSPYPLPNTGELFF.

The rearrangement uses TRBV7-9 and TRBJ2-7, with 9 bases that match TRBD2. Per germline, CDR1 SEHNR and CDR2 FQNEAQ (reference sequence). With 5 bases clipped from V and 3 bases from J, the junction kept 5 bases outside the gene matches. The CDR3 is 14 amino acids. The CDR3 sequence: CASSQGLADYEQYF. The CDR3 DNA reads TGTGCCAGCAGCCAGGGACTAGCAGACTACGAGCAGTACTTC.

J is TRBJ1-2 and V is TRBV28; weak D call: TRBD1 (5 bases). The V end lost 2 bases, the J end lost 5 bases, and 15 bases lay between the germline ends. Germline CDR1 and CDR2: MDHEN and SYDVKM. The CDR3 runs 15 residues. This chain's CDR3 is CASSLSRGPMYGYTF. The CDR3 DNA is TGTGCCAGCAGTTTAAGTAGGGGACCGATGTATGGCTACACCTTC.

The chain couples TRBV4-1 to TRBJ2-2; 11 nucleotides agree with TRBD2. V gave up 0 bases and J gave up 7 bases; unmatched junction bases: 10. In germline, CDR1 is MGHRA, CDR2 YSYEKL. The CDR3 extends over 18 amino acids. The CDR3 nucleotides are TGCGCCAGCAGCCAAGAACCCCATAGCGGGGGGGCAGGCGGGGAGCTGTTTTTT. Translation: CASSQEPHSGGAGGELFF.

This chain joins TRBV4-1 and TRBJ2-5; D call uncertain. V dropped 1 base and J dropped 1 base, with 7 bases sitting between them. The CDR3 has 14 residues. The germline V gene has CDR1 MGHRA and CDR2 YSYEKL. The CDR3 DNA reads TGCGCCAGCAGCCAAGGGACCTCCCAAGAGACCCAGTACTTC. As protein: CASSQGTSQETQYF.

The V and J genes are TRBV7-8 and TRBJ1-3, with 9 nucleotides matching TRBD1. After removal of 2 bases from V and 5 bases from J, the junction contained 4 bases not matched to a gene. Germline V CDR1 and CDR2: SGHVS, FQNEAQ. The length of the CDR3 is 15 residues. Here the CDR3 DNA reads TGTGCCAGCAGCTTAAGGGGACAGGGCAGAAACACCATATATTTT. Protein sequence: CASSLRGQGRNTIYF.

The V call is TRBV6-5, the J call TRBJ2-1, with a tentative D call TRBD2 (5 bases). This CDR3 has 14 residues. Germline CDR1 is MNHEY and CDR2 is SVGAGI. V lost 5 bases, J lost 6 bases, and 14 bases lay in between. The CDR3, as DNA: TGTGCCAGCAGTGGGAGAGGGAGTACCAATGAGCAGTTCTTC. Protein product: CASSGRGSTNEQFF.

V usage is TRBV15 and J usage is TRBJ1-4, with D perhaps TRBD1 (6 bases). Germline-derived CDR1 and CDR2 are LNHNV and YYDKDF (reference sequence). Trimming took off 0 bases at V and 14 bases at J, with 19 bases between the two ends. CDR3 length equals 15 residues. CDR3 in DNA: TGTGCCACCAGCAGAGATAGGGCAGGGGCAACGGGCCTGTTTTTT. Translating it yields CATSRDRAGATGLFF.

V usage is TRBV11-2 and J usage is TRBJ2-5; possibly TRBD2 for D (5 bases). V lost 0 bases, J lost 1 base, and 21 bases lay in between. Germline assignment: CDR1 SGHAT and CDR2 FQNNGV. This CDR3 has 19 residues. The CDR3 sequence is CASSLETLPGYHPQETQYF. The CDR3 nucleotides are TGTGCCAGCAGCTTAGAGACCCTCCCGGGGTACCACCCCCAAGAGACCCAGTACTTC.

The chain has TRBV18 and TRBJ2-3; TRBD2 matches 8 bases. The CDR3 consists of 19 residues. Germline-derived CDR1 and CDR2 are KGHSH and LQKENI. Losses at the gene ends were 6 bases for V and 4 bases for J; bases not matched to a gene: 21. CDR3 protein: CASSPAVAQRGSTPDTQYF. CDR3 nucleotide sequence: TGTGCCAGCTCTCCGGCGGTAGCACAGCGGGGGTCGACACCAGATACGCAGTATTTT. Supplemented by reference TRBV18 and TRBJ2-3, the full variable domain reads NAGVMQNPRHLVRRRGQEARLRCSPMKGHSHVYWYRQLPEEGLKFMVYLQKENIIDESGMPKERFSAEFPKEGPSILRIQQVVRGDSAAYFCASSPAVAQRGSTPDTQYFGPGTRLTVL.

This chain joins TRBV27 and TRBJ2-1; 10 bases align to TRBD1. The CDR3 runs to 16 residues. Germline V CDR1 and CDR2: MNHEY, SMNVEV (reference sequence). The J segment lost 2 bases and the V segment lost 6 bases, leaving 7 bases of the junction unmatched. The CDR3 DNA reads TGTGCCAGCAGCTACCGACAGGGGGCAGCCTACAATGAGCAGTTCTTC. Its protein is CASSYRQGAAYNEQFF.

This clone occurred once. The chain joins TRBV19 to TRBJ2-3, with 9 positions matching TRBD1. With 1 base clipped from V and 12 bases from J, the junction kept 20 bases outside the gene matches. The germline CDR1 and CDR2 sequences are LNHDA and SQIVND (reference sequence). This CDR3 comprises 18 residues. The CDR3 loop is CASSIAHPGQGAFWAQYF. As DNA, the CDR3 is TGTGCCAGTAGTATAGCTCACCCGGGACAGGGAGCCTTTTGGGCACAGTATTTT.

This chain joins TRBV5-5 and TRBJ1-1; D is unresolved. V was trimmed by 2 bases and J by 3 bases, leaving 11 bases between them. This CDR3 spans 14 amino acids. Germline CDR1 SGHKS, CDR2 YYEKEE (reference sequence). CDR3 region: CASSLLRRDTEAFF. The CDR3 DNA reads as TGTGCCAGCAGCTTACTACGTCGGGACACTGAAGCTTTCTTT.

The genes are TRBV1 and TRBJ1-5. TRBV1 is a pseudogene segment. The CDR3 is 16 residues long. CDR3 amino acids: CTSSQSGRHGNQPQHF. The CDR3 nucleotides are TGCACCAGCAGCCAGTCGGGCAGGCACGGCAATCAGCCCCAGCATTTT.

The chain carries TRBV27 and TRBJ1-1; possibly TRBD1 for D (6 bases). The V gene lost 3 bases and the J gene lost 0 bases, with 11 bases spanning the gap. In germline, CDR1 is MNHEY, CDR2 SMNVEV (reference sequence). The CDR3 runs 15 residues. The CDR3, as DNA: TGTGCCAGCAGTTTCACAGGGTTGGTGAACACTGAAGCTTTCTTT. It yields the protein CASSFTGLVNTEAFF.